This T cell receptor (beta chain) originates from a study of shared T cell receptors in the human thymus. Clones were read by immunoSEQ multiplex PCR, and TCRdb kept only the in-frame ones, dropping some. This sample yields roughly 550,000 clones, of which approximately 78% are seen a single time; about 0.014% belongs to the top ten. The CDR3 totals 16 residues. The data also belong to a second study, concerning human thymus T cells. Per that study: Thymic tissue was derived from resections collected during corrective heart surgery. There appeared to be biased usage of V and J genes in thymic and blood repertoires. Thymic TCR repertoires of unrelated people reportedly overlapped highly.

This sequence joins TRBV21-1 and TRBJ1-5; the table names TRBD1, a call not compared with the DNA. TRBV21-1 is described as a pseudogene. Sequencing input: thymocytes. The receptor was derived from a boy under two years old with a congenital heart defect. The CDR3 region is CASSYPTGGLNQPQHF. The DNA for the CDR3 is TGTGCCAGCAGCTATCCTACAGGGGGCCTCAATCAGCCCCAGCATTTT.